The entry below gives a single T cell receptor beta chain sequence along with its context. Mismatch with germline at one junction end may stem from a read error. The CDR3 contains 15 residues. This specimen belongs to a study of tumor and adjacent non-tumor tissue in lung cancer. Three rounds of nested PCR, following a modified ARM-PCR protocol, produced the TCRbeta library. One entry per CDR3 protein results from TCRdb running MiXCR on the multiplex PCR reads. The table records 90,000 to 100,000 distinct CDR3 sequences, roughly 80% of them present only once. The template was RNA from unsorted bulk tissue. More than 3 cm separated this lung sample from the edge of the tumor.

J is TRBJ1-2 and V is TRBV12-3 or TRBV12-4, with 8 bases aligning to TRBD1. The source is a man aged 60 to 75 with small cell lung cancer. The source material was distant non-tumor lung tissue. CDR3 DNA: TGTGTCAGCAGTTCAAGGGGACAGGAGGCAGAGGGCTACACCTTC. Amino acid sequence: CVSSSRGQEAEGYTF.